One T cell receptor (beta chain) is described in this entry. Its antigen is unidentified. Assay: immunoSEQ multiplex PCR; the TCRdb copy retains only in-frame clones and omits some. The repertoire holds over 150,000 clones, with more than 70% as singletons. This entry belongs to a study of cytomegalovirus exposure and HLA in healthy donors. General study points: It was reported that the classifier diagnosed cytomegalovirus status with high specificity and sensitivity in both the original and validation cohorts. The study found most TCR sequences rare, yet found some public TCRs in many donors. Later, an analysis found that TCR clusters from the first cohort tended to co-occur in the roughly 120 validation repertoires.

The germline V gene encodes CDR1 SGHRS and CDR2 YFSETQ. V was pared by 5 bases and J by 4 bases, with 13 bases between. The CDR3 extends over 14 amino acids. The specimen was PBMCs. The rearrangement uses TRBV5-1 and TRBJ2-1; D might be TRBD1 (7 bases). This sequence originates from a human donor in good health. CDR3 region: CASSRQGGYNEQFF. CDR3 bases: TGCGCCAGCAGTCGACAGGGAGGTTACAATGAGCAGTTCTTC.